These 25 T cell receptor beta chains were sequenced from one sample in a study of blood T cell repertoires in COVID-19. The assay was immunoSEQ multiplex PCR, and TCRdb's table has in-frame clones only and misses some. The sample lists 110,000 or so clones, 85% occurring once. The sequenced sample consisted of peripheral blood. Every receptor here comes from a human donor in a cohort sampled during active COVID-19.

This clone has a single count. The chain is built from TRBV7-3 and TRBJ2-1; tentative D call: TRBD2 (6 bases). The CDR3 consists of 16 residues. V lost 4 bases to trimming and J lost 7 bases, with 20 bases between them. The germline CDR1 and CDR2 sequences are SGHTA and FQGTGA. For the CDR3, the DNA is TGTGCCAGCAGCTCCTTAGGGACTTCCCTAAGGAATGAGCAGTTCTTC. Residues: CASSSLGTSLRNEQFF. Using reference TRBV7-3 and TRBJ2-1 for the parts outside the CDR3, the full variable domain is GAGVSQTPSNKVTEKGKYVELRCDPISGHTALYWYRQSLGQGPEFLIYFQGTGAADDSGLPNDRFFAVRPEGSVSTLKIQRTERGDSAVYLCASSSLGTSLRNEQFFGPGTRLTVL.

The V call is TRBV4-3, the J call TRBJ1-1; D is unresolved. Germline values: CDR1 LGHNA, CDR2 YSLEER. V was shortened by 2 bases and J by 5 bases, with 9 bases between the two germline ends. The CDR3 covers 13 residues. The CDR3 nucleotides are TGCGCCAGCAGCCAATACTCGGGGACTGAAGCTTTCTTT. Amino acid sequence: CASSQYSGTEAFF.

This clone has only one observation. The CDR3 nucleotides read TGCGCCAGCAGCTTGTTGGGTGGCGGAGATACGCAGTATTTT. Protein sequence: CASSLLGGGDTQYF. The chain links TRBV5-1 to TRBJ2-3; unclear D gene. CDR1 SGHRS and CDR2 YFSETQ come from the germline V gene. The length of the CDR3 is 14 residues. The V end lost 1 base, the J end lost 5 bases, and 11 bases lay between the germline ends.

This rearrangement joins TRBV19 to TRBJ2-1, with 11 bases fitting TRBD2. The CDR3 has 15 amino acids. Germline loops: CDR1 LNHDA, CDR2 SQIVND (reference sequence). The V and J ends lost 3 bases and 4 bases, in that order; junction bases with no gene match: 2. The CDR3 loop reads CASSMGLAEYNEQFF. The DNA for the CDR3 is TGTGCCAGTAGTATGGGACTAGCGGAGTACAATGAGCAGTTCTTC.

The rearrangement uses TRBV12-3 or TRBV12-4 and TRBJ2-7, with D unclear. Trimming pared 3 bases from V and 2 bases from J, leaving 2 bases between. The CDR3 is made up of 11 amino acids. Here the CDR3 DNA reads TGTGCCAGCAGTTTCGCCTACGAGCAGTACTTC. Protein sequence: CASSFAYEQYF.

The V call is TRBV6-4, the J call TRBJ1-6, with 10 bases fitting TRBD1. Germline CDR1 MRHNA, CDR2 SNTAGT. The CDR3 has 15 amino acids. V shed 8 bases, J shed 5 bases, and the junction held 6 bases outside the gene matches. CDR3 DNA: TGTGCCAGCCGAAAGGACAGGGGGAATAATTCACCCCTCCACTTT. It specifies CASRKDRGNNSPLHF.

This rearrangement joins TRBV2 to TRBJ1-3; TRBD1 aligns across 8 bases. The germline gives CDR1 SNHLY, CDR2 FYNNEI. The CDR3 is 15 residues long. Losses at the gene ends were 6 bases for V and 2 bases for J; bases not matched to a gene: 6. DNA of the CDR3: TGTGCCAGCAGCCCACAGGGGGTCCCTGGAAACACCATATATTTT. Residues: CASSPQGVPGNTIYF.

V usage is TRBV3-1 (or the pseudogene TRBV3-2) and J usage is TRBJ2-3; a weak D match, TRBD1 (6 bases). Trimming left V 2 bases short and J 0 bases short, with 21 bases between. The germline gives CDR1 LGHDT, CDR2 YNNKEL (reference sequence). CDR3 size: 19 residues. In nucleotides, the CDR3 is TGTGCCAGCAGCCAAAGGACAGCCGTCAAAATCTCTAGCACAGATACGCAGTATTTT. Protein product: CASSQRTAVKISSTDTQYF.

The chain combines TRBV18 with TRBJ2-5; 11 bases map to TRBD1. Per the germline V gene, CDR1 is KGHSH and CDR2 is LQKENI. This CDR3 comprises 16 residues. V dropped 3 bases and J dropped 2; count of bases not matched to a gene: 5. This chain's CDR3 is CASSPWTGGGQETQYF. The CDR3 DNA sequence: TGTGCCAGCTCACCGTGGACAGGGGGCGGGCAAGAGACCCAGTACTTC.

This clone was seen a single time. The chain uses TRBV7-2 and TRBJ2-1; 13 bases are a match to TRBD2. J was trimmed by 4 bases and V by 4 bases; bases with no gene match: 7. CDR3 size: 17 residues. Germline lookup yields CDR1 SGHTA and CDR2 FQGNSA. CDR3 sequence (DNA): TGTGCCAGCAGCTCTCGACTAGCGGGGGGTAAATACAATGAGCAGTTCTTC. Its protein is CASSSRLAGGKYNEQFF. Filled out from reference TRBV7-2 and TRBJ2-1, the complete variable domain reads GAGVSQSPSNKVTEKGKDVELRCDPISGHTALYWYRQSLGQGLEFLIYFQGNSAPDKSGLPSDRFSAERTGGSVSTLTIQRTQQEDSAVYLCASSSRLAGGKYNEQFFGPGTRLTVL.

This chain joins TRBV20-1 and TRBJ2-7; tentative D call: TRBD1 (6 bases). V was shortened by 2 bases and J by 10 bases, with 12 bases between the two germline ends. The CDR3 spans 11 residues. Germline assignment: CDR1 DFQATT and CDR2 SNEGSKA (reference sequence). CDR3 in amino acids: CSARPGTQQYF. The CDR3 DNA reads TGCAGTGCTAGACCCGGGACACAACAGTACTTC.

CDR3 residues: CASSPDRGLGETQYF. The DNA of the CDR3 is TGTGCCAGCAGCCCTGACAGGGGGCTCGGGGAGACCCAGTACTTC. The V call is TRBV6-2 or TRBV6-3, the J call TRBJ2-5; 10 bases are a match to TRBD1. The CDR3 sequence is 15 residues long. CDR1 MNHEY and CDR2 SVGEGT come from the germline V gene. Trimming took 6 bases from V and 5 from J; bases not matched to a gene: 9.

The chain couples TRBV30 to TRBJ1-3; weak D call: TRBD1 (5 bases). V dropped 4 bases and J dropped 0 bases, with 13 bases sitting between them. This CDR3 is 15 amino acids long. CDR1 and CDR2 (germline): GTSNPN, SVGIG (reference sequence). Written as DNA, the CDR3 is TGTGCCTGGATGAGGACACCAAGCTCTGGAAACACCATATATTTT. The encoded protein is CAWMRTPSSGNTIYF.

The chain recombines TRBV7-2 with TRBJ1-5; 10 bases align to TRBD1. The CDR3 contains 15 residues. With V trimmed by 5 bases and J by 3 bases, 4 bases remained unmatched. From germline, CDR1 is SGHTA and CDR2 FQGNSA. This CDR3 is CASSAGQGNNQPQHF. The CDR3 nucleotides are TGTGCCAGCAGCGCGGGACAGGGGAACAATCAGCCCCAGCATTTT. The full variable domain, with the rest looked up from reference TRBV7-2 and TRBJ1-5, is GAGVSQSPSNKVTEKGKDVELRCDPISGHTALYWYRQSLGQGLEFLIYFQGNSAPDKSGLPSDRFSAERTGGSVSTLTIQRTQQEDSAVYLCASSAGQGNNQPQHFGDGTRLSIL.

The V gene is TRBV12-5, the J gene TRBJ2-7; TRBD1 aligns across 7 bases. CDR3 length: 13 amino acids. V dropped 9 bases and J dropped 3; count of bases not matched to a gene: 8. In germline, CDR1 is LGHNT, CDR2 FRNRAP. CDR3 loop: CARTTGPDYEQYF. The DNA of the CDR3 is TGTGCTAGAACGACAGGGCCGGACTACGAGCAGTACTTC.

The chain links TRBV6-2 or TRBV6-3 to TRBJ2-1, with 14 bases that match TRBD2. Germline CDR1 reads MNHEY; CDR2 reads SVGEGT. Unmatched junction bases numbered 8, after V lost 4 bases and J lost 0 bases. This CDR3 is 19 amino acids long. CDR3 region: CASSFPGLAGDSSYNEQFF. Here the CDR3 DNA reads TGTGCCAGCAGTTTCCCGGGACTAGCGGGGGACTCCTCCTACAATGAGCAGTTCTTC.

This clone was detected a few times. This chain links TRBV25-1 with TRBJ1-2; D is undetermined. The germline V gene has CDR1 MGHDK and CDR2 SYGVNS. Trimming took 3 bases from V and 10 from J, leaving 9 bases between them. The CDR3 runs 11 residues. CDR3 amino acids: CASSDTVTYTF. CDR3 bases: TGTGCCAGCAGTGATACGGTAACCTACACCTTC.

The chain recombines TRBV4-1 with TRBJ1-2; tentatively, D is TRBD1 (6 bases). The germline V and J ends were trimmed by 2 bases and 5 bases, with 12 bases remaining between them. This CDR3 comprises 14 residues. Germline V gene sequence: CDR1 MGHRA, CDR2 YSYEKL. The CDR3 nucleotides are TGCGCCAGCAGCCAAAGGGGGTTGACATATGGCTACACCTTC. As protein: CASSQRGLTYGYTF.

This rearrangement joins TRBV28 to TRBJ2-3; 8 bases fit TRBD1. CDR1 is MDHEN, CDR2 SYDVKM, per germline. This CDR3 spans 15 amino acids. With V trimmed by 6 bases and J by 4 bases, 9 bases remained unmatched. The CDR3 here is CASSRTGFEADTQYF. The CDR3 DNA sequence: TGTGCCAGCAGCAGGACAGGGTTTGAGGCAGATACGCAGTATTTT. Filled out from reference TRBV28 and TRBJ2-3, the complete variable domain reads DVKVTQSSRYLVKRTGEKVFLECVQDMDHENMFWYRQDPGLGLRLIYFSYDVKMKEKGDIPEGYSVSREKKERFSLILESASTNQTSMYLCASSRTGFEADTQYFGPGTRLTVL.

This chain connects TRBV6-5 to TRBJ1-5; D call uncertain. Trimming removed 6 bases at V and 6 bases at J, with 18 bases between. There are 15 residues in the CDR3. The germline V gene encodes CDR1 MNHEY and CDR2 SVGAGI. CDR3 nucleotides: TGTGCCAGCAGGGCCCAAAGATACGGAGGTCAGCCCCAGCATTTT. Translated: CASRAQRYGGQPQHF.

This clone turned up a few times. V usage is TRBV5-1 and J usage is TRBJ1-1, with D perhaps matching TRBD1 (6 bases). CDR1 is SGHRS, CDR2 YFSETQ, per germline. V was pared by 4 bases and J by 6 bases, with 16 bases between. CDR3 length: 14 amino acids. Here the CDR3 reads CASSAARGTPEAFF. In DNA form, the CDR3 reads TGCGCCAGCAGCGCAGCCAGGGGAACCCCTGAAGCTTTCTTT.

The J gene is TRBJ2-5, the V gene TRBV19, with 9 bases fitting TRBD1. V lost 10 bases and J lost 4; bases outside the gene matches: 10. CDR3 length equals 14 residues. Germline V CDR1 and CDR2: LNHDA, SQIVND (reference sequence). DNA of the CDR3: TGTGCCACCCGGACAGGGGTCAATGGAGAGACCCAGTACTTC. It encodes CATRTGVNGETQYF.

The gene calls are TRBV5-4 and TRBJ2-1; D gene ambiguous. The germline V gene has CDR1 SGHNT and CDR2 YYREEE (reference sequence). The ends were cut back, 2 bases at V and 7 bases at J, with 10 bases in the middle. The CDR3 runs to 13 residues. The CDR3 DNA reads TGTGCCAGCAGCTTTTCGCAGACTAATGAGCAGTTCTTC. Its protein product is CASSFSQTNEQFF.

The rearrangement joins TRBV7-9 to TRBJ2-2, with D unresolved. The V end lost 5 bases, the J end lost 0 bases, and 7 bases lay between the germline ends. Germline CDR1 reads SEHNR; CDR2 reads FQNEAQ (reference sequence). CDR3 length: 14 residues. CDR3 nucleotides: TGTGCCAGCAGCCAGGTTGCGAACACCGGGGAGCTGTTTTTT. Amino acids: CASSQVANTGELFF.

This rearrangement joins TRBV7-2 to TRBJ1-6, with TRBD1 as a possible D gene (6 bases). V gave up 1 base and J gave up 10 bases, with 14 bases separating them. The CDR3 runs 15 residues. The germline V gene encodes CDR1 SGHTA and CDR2 FQGNSA. The CDR3, as DNA: TGTGCCAGCAGCTTAGATCAGGGGATGAACTCACCCCTCCACTTT. Protein sequence: CASSLDQGMNSPLHF.